This is a list of T cell receptor beta chains from one sample in a study of cytomegalovirus exposure and HLA in healthy donors. Sequencing used immunoSEQ multiplex PCR; TCRdb keeps in-frame clones, though not all of them. The data show more than 60,000 clones, around 89% seen once. The sample was PBMCs. Receptors were obtained from a woman under 30 in good health and CMV-seronegative. CDR3s include the opening cysteine and the closing phenylalanine or tryptophan. A D gene is named only where the DNA matches it firmly. Rows may omit the clone size; those that give it use once, few, many or a size class.

abundance,d_gene,len,v_gene,j_gene,CDR3nt,CDR3aa
NA,NA,11,TRBV30,TRBJ2-7,TGTGCCTGGAGCGACAGGTTTGAGCAGTACTTC,CAWSDRFEQYF
NA,NA,13,TRBV2,TRBJ1-5,TGTGCCAGTCGGGACTCTTGGGGTCAGCCCCAGCATTTT,CASRDSWGQPQHF
NA,NA,11,TRBV2,TRBJ2-1,TGTGCCAGCACCCTCTACAATGAGCAGTTCTTC,CASTLYNEQFF
NA,NA,12,TRBV28,TRBJ1-5,TGTGCCAGCAGTTCCCAAAATCAGCCCCAGCATTTT,CASSSQNQPQHF
many,NA,14,TRBV9,TRBJ2-5,TGTGCCAGCAGCGGAGGGCTGGTGAAAGAGACCCAGTACTTC,CASSGGLVKETQYF
few,NA,13,TRBV7-3,TRBJ1-2,TGTGCCAGCAGCTTAAACCCTGGGGAGGGCTACACCTTC,CASSLNPGEGYTF
once,NA,16,TRBV7-2,TRBJ2-3,TGTGCCAGCAGCTCCTGGGCCTCCCAGGGCACAGATACGCAGTATTTT,CASSSWASQGTDTQYF
NA,TRBD2,16,TRBV5-1,TRBJ2-3,TGCGCCAGCAGCCCCGTTGTCAGTAGCGGGGGCGATACGCAGTATTTT,CASSPVVSSGGDTQYF
once,NA,15,TRBV7-2,TRBJ2-1,TGTGCCAGCAGCTTAAACAGGGTCGCCTACAATGAGCAGTTCTTC,CASSLNRVAYNEQFF
NA,TRBD1,15,TRBV9,TRBJ2-7,TGTGCCAGCACCCCAAGCCTCGGGACAGACTACGAGCAGTACTTC,CASTPSLGTDYEQYF
once,NA,13,TRBV6-1,TRBJ1-2,TGTGCCAGCAGTGAAGTTGTTGGGCGTGGCTACACCTTC,CASSEVVGRGYTF
once,NA,14,TRBV6-5,TRBJ2-3,TGTGCCAGCAGTTACGGGGGGACTCTTATTACGCAGTATTTT,CASSYGGTLITQYF
NA,TRBD1,14,TRBV5-5,TRBJ2-7,TGTGCCAGCAGCGACGACAGGGGCGGTAGGGAGCAGTACTTC,CASSDDRGGREQYF
NA,TRBD2,15,TRBV9,TRBJ2-5,TGTGCCAGCAGCGACCTGCTAGCGGGAGTTGAGACCCAGTACTTC,CASSDLLAGVETQYF
once,TRBD2,15,TRBV6-9,TRBJ2-5,TGTGCCAGCCTCCAGAAGCGGGAGGGCCGGGAGACCCAGTACTTC,CASLQKREGRETQYF
NA,NA,17,TRBV12-1,TRBJ2-3,TGTGCCAGCAGCTTCAATCTGAGACAGTTGGGAACAGATACGCAGTATTTT,CASSFNLRQLGTDTQYF
NA,NA,15,TRBV6-5,TRBJ2-7,TGTGCCAGCAGTGTACAGGGATTTCCCTCCTACGAGCAGTACTTC,CASSVQGFPSYEQYF
NA,NA,14,TRBV10-3,TRBJ1-4,TGTGCCACCCGAGAAGATGCAACTAATGAAAAACTGTTTTTT,CATREDATNEKLFF
NA,NA,13,TRBV5-5,TRBJ2-3,TGTGCCAGCAGCTTGGCCGGAGCAGATACGCAGTATTTT,CASSLAGADTQYF
NA,NA,13,TRBV19,TRBJ2-7,TGTGCCAGTAGCACGGGATCATCCTACGAGCAGTACTTC,CASSTGSSYEQYF
NA,TRBD1,13,TRBV19,TRBJ2-7,TGTGCCAGTAGGAACAGGGGGTCCTACGAGCAGTACTTC,CASRNRGSYEQYF
NA,TRBD2,15,TRBV9,TRBJ2-3,TGTGCCAGCAGCGTAGGTGCGGGAGGCACAGATACGCAGTATTTT,CASSVGAGGTDTQYF
NA,TRBD1,12,TRBV30,TRBJ2-7,TGTGCCTTTACAGGGGGCGCAAACGAGCAGTACTTC,CAFTGGANEQYF
NA,TRBD2,15,TRBV2,TRBJ2-2,TGTGCCAGCACTGAGCGGGAGGTTAACACCGGGGAGCTGTTTTTT,CASTEREVNTGELFF
NA,TRBD1,15,TRBV5-1,TRBJ2-3,TGCGCCAGCAGCCCCGGACAGGGGGCTCCAGATACGCAGTATTTT,CASSPGQGAPDTQYF
NA,TRBD2,15,TRBV11-2,TRBJ2-3,TGTGCCAGCAGCTTAGGCGGGGGAAACACAGATACGCAGTATTTT,CASSLGGGNTDTQYF
NA,NA,18,TRBV5-1,TRBJ2-4,TGCGCCAGCAGTTCTTCCGCCAGCGGAACTATAGCCAAAAACATTCAGTACTTC,CASSSSASGTIAKNIQYF
NA,TRBD1,13,TRBV19,TRBJ1-6,TGTGCCAGTTTGGGACAGGGCGGTTCACCCCTCCACTTT,CASLGQGGSPLHF
NA,NA,13,TRBV29-1,TRBJ1-2,TGCAGCGTGGAACAGGGATCGAACTATGGCTACACCTTC,CSVEQGSNYGYTF
NA,TRBD1,13,TRBV5-1,TRBJ2-5,TGCGCCAGCAGCTCAGGACAGGGGGAGACCCAGTACTTC,CASSSGQGETQYF
NA,TRBD1,13,TRBV10-2,TRBJ1-1,TGCGCCAGCAGAGGGGACAGGGACACTGAAGCTTTCTTT,CASRGDRDTEAFF
NA,NA,12,TRBV19,TRBJ2-7,TGTGCCAGTAGTAACAGGGTCCACGAGCAGTACTTC,CASSNRVHEQYF
NA,NA,13,TRBV29-1,TRBJ2-1,TGCAGCGTTGAGAGGCAGGGGGGTAATGAGCAGTTCTTC,CSVERQGGNEQFF
once,TRBD1,12,TRBV6-1,TRBJ1-1,TGTGCCAGCAGAGGGACAGGGGTAAGAGCTTTCTTT,CASRGTGVRAFF
NA,TRBD2,12,TRBV29-1,TRBJ2-7,TGCAGCGTCGAGCGGGAGCTAGGCGAGCAGTACTTC,CSVERELGEQYF
NA,TRBD2,16,TRBV5-1,TRBJ2-1,TGCGCCAGCAGCTTGGCCGGACTAGCGGGGAACAATGAGCAGTTCTTC,CASSLAGLAGNNEQFF
NA,NA,15,TRBV7-8,TRBJ1-2,TGTGCCAGCAGCCAGACAGGATTAGCTAACTATGGCTACACCTTC,CASSQTGLANYGYTF
NA,NA,14,TRBV6-1,TRBJ2-7,TGTGCCAGCAGTGAGGGCAGGGGCGTCGACGAGCAGTACTTC,CASSEGRGVDEQYF
NA,TRBD1,16,TRBV4-2,TRBJ2-7,TGTGCCAGCAGCCAAGATAGACAGGGGGCTTCTTACGAGCAGTACTTC,CASSQDRQGASYEQYF
NA,TRBD1,13,TRBV19,TRBJ1-2,TGTGCCAGCCACCGGACAGGGACCTATGGCTACACCTTC,CASHRTGTYGYTF
NA,TRBD1,17,TRBV28,TRBJ1-1,TGTGCCAGCAGTAAATACCGGGACAGGGGACCAAACACTGAAGCTTTCTTT,CASSKYRDRGPNTEAFF
NA,TRBD1,14,TRBV2,TRBJ1-1,TGTGCCAGCAGTCTGACAGGGGGCGACACTGAAGCTTTCTTT,CASSLTGGDTEAFF
NA,TRBD2,19,TRBV7-2,TRBJ2-7,TGTGCCAGCAGCCAAGTAACGTCACTAGCGGGGGCCTTCTCCTACGAGCAGTACTTC,CASSQVTSLAGAFSYEQYF
once,NA,12,TRBV30,TRBJ1-4,TGTGCCTGGAGGCAGGGCAGGGCTGAACTGTTTTTT,CAWRQGRAELFF
NA,TRBD2,16,TRBV19,TRBJ2-7,TGTGCCAGTAGTAGTGGGTCGGGAGGGCCAACCTACGAGCAGTACTTC,CASSSGSGGPTYEQYF
NA,TRBD1,15,TRBV18,TRBJ1-1,TGTGCCAGCTCACCAGGTTACAGGGGGAACACTGAAGCTTTCTTT,CASSPGYRGNTEAFF
NA,NA,13,TRBV30,TRBJ1-5,TGTGCCTGGAGTGTCGCGGGGGATCAGCCCCAGCATTTT,CAWSVAGDQPQHF
NA,TRBD2,16,TRBV5-1,TRBJ2-5,TGCGCCAGCAGCTTGGATCCGGGAGGGCCGGGAGAGACCCAGTACTTC,CASSLDPGGPGETQYF
NA,TRBD2,13,TRBV5-1,TRBJ2-5,TGCGCCAGCGGACTAGCGGTAGGGGAGACCCAGTACTTC,CASGLAVGETQYF
NA,NA,14,TRBV4-2,TRBJ2-1,TGTGCCAGCAGCCCACTAGCAGTTCCTAATGAGCAGTTCTTC,CASSPLAVPNEQFF
NA,TRBD1,16,TRBV4-2,TRBJ2-7,TGTGCCAGCAGCCAAGATATCGCCAGGGGGAGCGCCGAGCAGTACTTC,CASSQDIARGSAEQYF
NA,TRBD1,16,TRBV5-1,TRBJ1-2,TGCGCCAGCAGCCCCGGGACAGGGGGATATGCGGATGGCTACACCTTC,CASSPGTGGYADGYTF
NA,TRBD1,14,TRBV6-5,TRBJ2-3,TGTGCCAGCAAAACCGGGACAGGGACCGATACGCAGTATTTT,CASKTGTGTDTQYF